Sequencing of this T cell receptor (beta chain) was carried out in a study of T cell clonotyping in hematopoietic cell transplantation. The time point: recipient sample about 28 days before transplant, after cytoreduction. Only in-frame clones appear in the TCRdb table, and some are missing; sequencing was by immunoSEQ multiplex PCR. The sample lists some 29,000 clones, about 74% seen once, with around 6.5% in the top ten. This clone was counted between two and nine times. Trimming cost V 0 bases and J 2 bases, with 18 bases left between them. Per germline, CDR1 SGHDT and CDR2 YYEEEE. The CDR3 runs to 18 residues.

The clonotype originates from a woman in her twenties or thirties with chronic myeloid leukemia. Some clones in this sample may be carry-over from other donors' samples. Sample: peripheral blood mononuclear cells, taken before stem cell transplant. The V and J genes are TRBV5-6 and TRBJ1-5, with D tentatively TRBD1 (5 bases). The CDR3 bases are TGTGCCAGCAGCTTGGGAGGGGTCAGCGCGACTGGCAATCAGCCCCAGCATTTT. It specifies CASSLGGVSATGNQPQHF. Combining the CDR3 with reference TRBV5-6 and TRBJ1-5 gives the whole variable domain DAGVTQSPTHLIKTRGQQVTLRCSPKSGHDTVSWYQQALGQGPQFIFQYYEEEERQRGNFPDRFSGHQFPNYSSELNVNALLLGDSALYLCASSLGGVSATGNQPQHFGDGTRLSIL.